The entry below gives a single TCR beta chain sequence along with its context. These data originate in a study of monozygotic twins with inflammatory bowel disease. The CDR3 is 11 residues long. Germline V gene lookup returns CDR1 MNHEY and CDR2 SVGAGI. TCRdb reworked the 5' RACE reads into one entry per CDR3 protein, no DNA. The sample table includes approximately 160,000 distinct CDR3 sequences. The chain employs TRBV6-5 and TRBJ2-7. The sequence derives from a human donor with ulcerative colitis or Crohn's disease, or a healthy co-twin of an affected twin (not recorded which). Sequenced input: blood. This chain's CDR3 is CASKREYEQYF.